Listed here are 18 T cell receptor beta chains from one sample, sequenced in a study of blood T cells in healthy people across ages (dated by TCRdb to the mid-2010s). Library preparation was by 5' RACE. For sequencing, an Illumina HiSeq 2500 was employed. A second roughly 6 to 12 cycle PCR used a sample-barcoded 5' primer and a J-beta primer mix. TCRdb handled the public reads itself, with Q25 trimming in fastp and clone calling in MiXCR, and kept productive beta chains. When rows share a CDR3 protein, they turn into one entry using the most common DNA and genes. The sample profile shows 550,000 to 800,000 distinct CDR3 sequences; around 32% of them were found once. Of the sample, roughly 14% is held by the ten largest clones. Source material: blood. The receptors come from a woman aged 80 or over in good health. Donor details come from another sample of the same person, matched by shared clones.

This clonotype was seen more than once but under ten times. The chain is built from TRBV3-1 and TRBJ1-1, with TRBD1 matching over 7 bases. This CDR3 region has 11 residues. V dropped 1 base and J dropped 10; count of bases not matched to a gene: 0. CDR1 and CDR2 (germline): LGHDT, YNNKEL (reference sequence). The CDR3 loop reads CASSQGTGAFF. In DNA, the CDR3 is TGTGCCAGCAGCCAAGGGACAGGAGCTTTCTTT.

On this clonotype itself: This may stem from a read error, because a much larger clone lies one nucleotide away. The chain has TRBV7-3 and TRBJ1-1; 9 nucleotides match TRBD1. The CDR3 covers 17 residues. Per the germline V gene, CDR1 is SGHTA and CDR2 is FQGTGA. CDR3 region: CASSSRGGGTGNTEACF. CDR3 bases: TGTGCCAGCAGCTCCCGGGGAGGTGGGACAGGGAACACTGAAGCTTGCTTT.

This clonotype has at least ten counts. The chain has TRBV20-1 and TRBJ2-3; 9 bases line up with TRBD2. V dropped 3 bases and J dropped 5; count of bases not matched to a gene: 12. Per the germline V gene, CDR1 is DFQATT and CDR2 is SNEGSKA (reference sequence). This CDR3 comprises 16 residues. The CDR3 reads CSASPHSSGGQDTQYF. CDR3 coding DNA: TGCAGTGCTAGTCCCCATAGTAGCGGGGGACAAGATACGCAGTATTTT.

J is TRBJ1-5 and V is TRBV20-1, with TRBD1 as a possible D gene (5 bases). The germline gives CDR1 DFQATT, CDR2 SNEGSKA (reference sequence). V dropped 0 bases and J dropped 4 bases, with 7 bases sitting between them. CDR3 length: 13 residues. The CDR3 loop is CSARDWGNQPQHF. CDR3 bases: TGCAGTGCTAGAGATTGGGGGAATCAGCCCCAGCATTTT.

This clonotype was counted between two and nine times. This chain links TRBV7-8 with TRBJ2-1, with D tentatively TRBD1 (6 bases). CDR3 length: 15 residues. Germline-derived CDR1 and CDR2 are SGHVS and FQNEAQ. Trimming stripped 7 bases from V and 13 bases from J, with 26 bases between. In nucleotides, the CDR3 is TGTGCCAGCAAGAAGGTCACAGGGCATCAAGGGACCCAGTTCTTC. Its protein is CASKKVTGHQGTQFF.

This clonotype was counted many times. The rearrangement links TRBV28 to TRBJ2-5, with TRBD1 matching 7 bases. This CDR3 comprises 15 residues. V shed 5 bases, J shed 1 base, and the junction held 7 bases outside the gene matches. Germline assignment: CDR1 MDHEN and CDR2 SYDVKM. This CDR3 is CASSPLGQAQETQYF. The CDR3 bases are TGTGCCAGCAGTCCCCTCGGACAGGCCCAAGAGACCCAGTACTTC.

This clonotype was seen many times. The chain has TRBV7-8 and TRBJ2-1; the match to TRBD2 covers 13 bases. The germline CDR1 and CDR2 sequences are SGHVS and FQNEAQ. The trim removed 5 bases at V and 0 bases at J, leaving 13 bases unmatched. This CDR3 spans 20 amino acids. The CDR3 loop reads CASSLWTSGGHTNSYNEQFF. The CDR3 DNA follows: TGTGCCAGCAGCCTGTGGACTAGCGGGGGTCACACTAACTCCTACAATGAGCAGTTCTTC.

This chain uses TRBV15 with TRBJ1-1; 7 bases map to TRBD1. The germline V gene has CDR1 LNHNV and CDR2 YYDKDF (reference sequence). This CDR3 is built from 14 residues. With V trimmed by 5 bases and J by 2 bases, 5 bases remained unmatched. The CDR3 here is CATSLGGANTEAFF. The CDR3, as DNA: TGTGCCACCAGCTTAGGGGGCGCAAACACTGAAGCTTTCTTT.

The rearrangement joins TRBV29-1 to TRBJ2-7; no clear D gene. Trimming cost V 4 bases and J 0 bases, with 7 bases left between them. There are 12 residues in the CDR3. Germline V gene lookup returns CDR1 SQVTM and CDR2 ANQGSEA. In nucleotides, the CDR3 is TGCAGCGTTGGGTCAAGCTCCTACGAGCAGTACTTC. Protein product: CSVGSSSYEQYF.

Only a few counts were recorded for this clonotype. This may come from a read error, since a much larger clone is one base off. The rearrangement links TRBV20-1 to TRBJ2-5; D is tentatively TRBD1 or TRBD2 (5 bases each). The length of the CDR3 is 13 residues. CDR1 is DFQATT and CDR2 is SNEGSKA in the germline V gene (reference sequence). For the CDR3, the DNA is TGCAGTGCTGGAGAGGGGTCAACCTACGGGCAGTACTTC. It is translated as CSAGEGSTYGQYF.

Details on this clonotype: A much larger clone is a single base away; this may be a read error. This rearrangement joins TRBV12-3 or TRBV12-4 to TRBJ2-7; D may be TRBD1 or TRBD2 (6 bases each). The CDR3 has 17 residues. CDR3 sequence (DNA): TGTGCCAGCAGCTTAGAGGGGGGTGGTACAACCGGCTACGAGCAGTACTTC. Protein product: CASSLEGGGTTGYEQYF.

This clonotype was observed at least ten times. V is TRBV9 and J is TRBJ1-4; D possibly corresponds to TRBD1 (6 bases). Per the germline V gene, CDR1 is SGDLS and CDR2 is YYNGEE. The CDR3 totals 15 residues. V gave up 0 bases and J gave up 6 bases, with 12 bases separating them. The CDR3 DNA reads TGTGCCAGCAGCGTAGATGGGGGCACCGATGAAAAACTGTTTTTT. Protein product: CASSVDGGTDEKLFF. Based on the CDR3 plus reference TRBV9 and TRBJ1-4, the full variable domain is DSGVTQTPKHLITATGQRVTLRCSPRSGDLSVYWYQQSLDQGLQFLIQYYNGEERAKGNILERFSAQQFPDLHSELNLSSLELGDSALYFCASSVDGGTDEKLFFGSGTQLSVL.

This clonotype was observed many times. The V gene is TRBV5-5, the J gene TRBJ2-7; maybe TRBD2 (5 bases). Germline CDR1 is SGHKS and CDR2 is YYEKEE (reference sequence). V gave up 4 bases and J gave up 3 bases, with 20 bases separating them. The CDR3 runs 16 residues. This CDR3 reads CASSSGPLTSLYEQYF. The DNA for the CDR3 is TGTGCCAGCAGCAGCGGACCGCTAACCTCCCTCTACGAGCAGTACTTC.

At least ten counts were recorded for this clonotype. The rearrangement uses TRBV5-1 and TRBJ1-2; no definite D call. Trimming left V 2 bases short and J 8 bases short, with 10 bases between. Per germline, CDR1 SGHRS and CDR2 YFSETQ. The CDR3 totals 12 residues. The CDR3 region has the DNA TGCGCCAGCAGCTTCCAGAGGGAAGGCTACACCTTC. Its protein is CASSFQREGYTF.

The rearrangement joins TRBV18 to TRBJ2-7, with 12 bases identical to TRBD2. This CDR3 region has 18 residues. Germline V gene data show CDR1 as KGHSH and CDR2 as LQKENI. Trimming at V came to 0 bases and at J to 7 bases, leaving 13 bases not matched to a gene. In DNA form, the CDR3 reads TGTGCCAGCTCACCACCGGTTCTAGCGGGGGGGATGAACAATGAGCAGTACTTC. Translating it yields CASSPPVLAGGMNNEQYF.

This CDR3 reads CASSVGTVTGELFF. CDR3 DNA: TGTGCCAGCAGCGTAGGGACTGTTACCGGGGAGCTGTTTTTT. The chain couples TRBV9 to TRBJ2-2, with TRBD2 as a possible D gene (5 bases). The CDR3 consists of 14 residues. With 0 bases removed from V and 5 bases from J, the gap between germline ends came to 8 bases. CDR1 and CDR2 from the germline V gene are SGDLS and YYNGEE.

The V gene is TRBV6-2 or TRBV6-3, the J gene TRBJ1-2; TRBD1 matches at 8 bases. Germline lookup yields CDR1 MNHEY and CDR2 SVGEGT. Trimming cost V 5 bases and J 4 bases; bases outside gene matches: 15. CDR3 length: 17 residues. The CDR3 DNA sequence: TGTGCCAGCAGTCGGAGGGGGAAAGGACAGGGATCCTATGGCTACACCTTC. Protein: CASSRRGKGQGSYGYTF.

CDR3 sequence: CASSLGGFDRAKNIQYF. DNA of the CDR3: TGTGCCAGCAGCTTAGGGGGATTCGACAGGGCCAAAAACATTCAGTACTTC. The J gene is TRBJ2-4, the V gene TRBV7-2, with D possibly matching TRBD1 (6 bases). The V and J ends lost 1 base and 1 base respectively, with 14 bases between them. The CDR3 is made up of 17 amino acids. The germline CDR1 and CDR2 sequences are SGHTA and FQGNSA.